This T cell receptor (beta chain) was recorded in a study of Ad26.COV2.S vaccination and SARS-CoV-2 variants. Overall study: Ad26.COV2.S was injected intramuscularly once or twice, 56 days apart.

The CDR3 extends over 15 amino acids. Trimming removed 3 bases from V and 6 bases from J; junction bases left unmatched: 6. The germline CDR1 and CDR2 sequences are SEHNR and FQNEAQ (reference sequence). Treatment noted: some 19 received Ad26.COV2.S at low or high dose, single or two shots; several received placebo; per-sample allocation not given. Collection of the samples took place on day 63 after the first injection of vaccine or placebo. Produced via immunoSEQ multiplex PCR; TCRdb's table is partial and in-frame only. The sample includes about 320,000 clones, 86% of them seen just once. The material was peripheral blood, obtained in a trial of Ad26.COV2.S vaccine versus placebo. V gene TRBV7-9 combines with J gene TRBJ2-2; TRBD1 agrees at 8 bases. The receptor was isolated from a person between 18 and 65 years old who received the Ad26.COV2.S COVID-19 vaccine or a placebo. The CDR3: CASSFGQGSAGELFF. CDR3 coding DNA: TGTGCCAGCAGCTTTGGACAGGGATCGGCCGGGGAGCTGTTTTTT. Based on the CDR3 plus reference TRBV7-9 and TRBJ2-2, the full variable domain is DTGVSQNPRHKITKRGQNVTFRCDPISEHNRLYWYRQTLGQGPEFLTYFQNEAQLEKSRLLSDRFSAERPKGSFSTLEIQRTEQGDSAMYLCASSFGQGSAGELFFGEGSRLTVL.